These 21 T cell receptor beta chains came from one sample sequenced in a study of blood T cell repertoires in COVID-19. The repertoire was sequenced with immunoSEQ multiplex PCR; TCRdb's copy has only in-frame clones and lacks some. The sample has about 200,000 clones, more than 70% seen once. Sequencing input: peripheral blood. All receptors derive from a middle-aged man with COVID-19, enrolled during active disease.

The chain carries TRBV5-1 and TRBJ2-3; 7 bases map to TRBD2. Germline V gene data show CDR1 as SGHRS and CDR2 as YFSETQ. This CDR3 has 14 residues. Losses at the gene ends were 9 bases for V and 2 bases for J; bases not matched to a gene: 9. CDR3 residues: CATAGGTPTDTQYF. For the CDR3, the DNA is TGCGCCACCGCCGGGGGGACCCCCACAGATACGCAGTATTTT.

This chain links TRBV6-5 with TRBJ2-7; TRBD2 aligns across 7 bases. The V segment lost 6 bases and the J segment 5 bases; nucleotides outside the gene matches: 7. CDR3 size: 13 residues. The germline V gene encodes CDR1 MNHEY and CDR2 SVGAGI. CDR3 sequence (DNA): TGTGCCAGCAGCAACATACGGGGGGACGAGCAGTACTTC. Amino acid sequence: CASSNIRGDEQYF.

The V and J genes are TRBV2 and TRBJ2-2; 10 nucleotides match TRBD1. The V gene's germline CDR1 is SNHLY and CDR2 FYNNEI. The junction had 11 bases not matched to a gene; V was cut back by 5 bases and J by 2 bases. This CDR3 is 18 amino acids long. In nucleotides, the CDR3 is TGTGCCAGCAGTATCACCGGGACAGGGGTCGCTAACACCGGGGAGCTGTTTTTT. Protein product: CASSITGTGVANTGELFF.

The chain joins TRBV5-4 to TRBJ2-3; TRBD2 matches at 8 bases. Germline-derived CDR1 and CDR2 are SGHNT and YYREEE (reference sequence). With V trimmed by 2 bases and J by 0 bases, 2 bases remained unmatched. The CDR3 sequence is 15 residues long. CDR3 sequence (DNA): TGTGCCAGCAGCTTAGCGGGGGTAAGCACAGATACGCAGTATTTT. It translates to CASSLAGVSTDTQYF.

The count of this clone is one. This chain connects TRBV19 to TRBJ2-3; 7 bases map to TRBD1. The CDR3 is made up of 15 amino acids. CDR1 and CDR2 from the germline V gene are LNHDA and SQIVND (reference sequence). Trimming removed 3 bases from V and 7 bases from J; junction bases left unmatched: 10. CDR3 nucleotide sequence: TGTGCCAGTAGTATGGGGGCCCTACAGGGGAATACGCAGTATTTT. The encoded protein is CASSMGALQGNTQYF.

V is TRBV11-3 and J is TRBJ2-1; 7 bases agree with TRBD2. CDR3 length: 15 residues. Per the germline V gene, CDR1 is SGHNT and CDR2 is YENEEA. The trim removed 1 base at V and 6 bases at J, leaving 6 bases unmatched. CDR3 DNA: TGTGCCAGCAGCTTAGGACTAGCCGATGGCAATGAGCAGTTCTTC. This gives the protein CASSLGLADGNEQFF.

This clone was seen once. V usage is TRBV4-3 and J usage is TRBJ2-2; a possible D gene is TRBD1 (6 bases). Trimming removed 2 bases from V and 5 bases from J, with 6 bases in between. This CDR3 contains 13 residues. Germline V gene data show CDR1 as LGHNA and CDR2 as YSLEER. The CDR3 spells CASSQTGTGELFF. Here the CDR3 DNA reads TGCGCCAGCAGCCAAACAGGGACCGGGGAGCTGTTTTTT.

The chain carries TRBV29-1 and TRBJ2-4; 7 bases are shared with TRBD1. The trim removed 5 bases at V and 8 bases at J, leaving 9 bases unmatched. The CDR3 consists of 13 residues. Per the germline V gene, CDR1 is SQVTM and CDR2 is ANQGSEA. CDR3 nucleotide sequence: TGCAGCGTTCGGGGCTCAGGGGGAGACATTCAGTACTTC. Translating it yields CSVRGSGGDIQYF. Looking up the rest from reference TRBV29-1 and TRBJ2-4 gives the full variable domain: SAVISQKPSRDICQRGTSLTIQCQVDSQVTMMFWYRQQPGQSLTLIATANQGSEATYESGFVIDKFPISRPNLTFSTLTVSNMSPEDSSIYLCSVRGSGGDIQYFGAGTRLSVL.

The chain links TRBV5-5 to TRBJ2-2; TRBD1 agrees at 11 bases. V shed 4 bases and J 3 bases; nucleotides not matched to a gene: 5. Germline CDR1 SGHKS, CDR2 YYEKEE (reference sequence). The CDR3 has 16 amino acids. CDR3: CASSTGQGADTGELFF. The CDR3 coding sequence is TGTGCCAGCAGCACAGGACAGGGGGCCGACACCGGGGAGCTGTTTTTT.

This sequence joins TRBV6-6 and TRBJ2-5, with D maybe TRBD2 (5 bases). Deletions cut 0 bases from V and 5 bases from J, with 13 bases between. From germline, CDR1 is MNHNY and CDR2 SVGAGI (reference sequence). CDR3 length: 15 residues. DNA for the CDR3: TGTGCCAGCAGTTACTCCCAGAACGGGGAGGAGACCCAGTACTTC. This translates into CASSYSQNGEETQYF.

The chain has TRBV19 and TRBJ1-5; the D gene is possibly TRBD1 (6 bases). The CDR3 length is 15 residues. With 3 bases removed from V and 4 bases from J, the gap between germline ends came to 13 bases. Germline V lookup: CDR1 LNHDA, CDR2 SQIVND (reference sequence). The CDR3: CASSMSAGVNQPQHF. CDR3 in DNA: TGTGCCAGTAGTATGTCCGCAGGGGTGAATCAGCCCCAGCATTTT.

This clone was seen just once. This CDR3 is CASSSETGTGELFF. The CDR3 region has the DNA TGTGCCAGCAGTTCCGAAACAGGCACCGGGGAGCTGTTTTTT. V gene TRBV6-5 combines with J gene TRBJ2-2, with D tentatively TRBD1 (5 bases). Trimming took off 4 bases at V and 4 bases at J, with 10 bases between the two ends. The CDR3 runs to 14 residues. CDR1 and CDR2 (germline): MNHEY, SVGAGI.

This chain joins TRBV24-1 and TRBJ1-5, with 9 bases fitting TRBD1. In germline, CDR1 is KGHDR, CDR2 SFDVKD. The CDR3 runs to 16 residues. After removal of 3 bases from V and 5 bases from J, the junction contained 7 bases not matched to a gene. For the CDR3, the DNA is TGTGCCACCAGTGATCCGCGGACAGGGGACCATCAGCCCCAGCATTTT. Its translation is CATSDPRTGDHQPQHF.

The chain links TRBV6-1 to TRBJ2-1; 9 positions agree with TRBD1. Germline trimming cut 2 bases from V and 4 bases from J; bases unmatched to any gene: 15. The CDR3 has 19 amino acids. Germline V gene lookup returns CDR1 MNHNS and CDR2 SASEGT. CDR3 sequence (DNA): TGTGCCAGCAGTGAATATACCCCCCGGACAGGGGTCGCGTACAATGAGCAGTTCTTC. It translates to CASSEYTPRTGVAYNEQFF.

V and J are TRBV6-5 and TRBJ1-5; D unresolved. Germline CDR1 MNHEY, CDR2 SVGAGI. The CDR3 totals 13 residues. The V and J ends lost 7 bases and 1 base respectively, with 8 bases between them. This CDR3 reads CASNKESNQPQHF. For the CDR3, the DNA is TGTGCCAGCAATAAGGAGAGCAATCAGCCCCAGCATTTT.

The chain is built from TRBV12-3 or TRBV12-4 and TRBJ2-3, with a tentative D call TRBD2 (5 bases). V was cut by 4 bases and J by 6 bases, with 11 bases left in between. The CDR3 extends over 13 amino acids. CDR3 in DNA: TGTGCCAGCAGTTCCGGGATCGGGGATACGCAGTATTTT. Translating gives CASSSGIGDTQYF.

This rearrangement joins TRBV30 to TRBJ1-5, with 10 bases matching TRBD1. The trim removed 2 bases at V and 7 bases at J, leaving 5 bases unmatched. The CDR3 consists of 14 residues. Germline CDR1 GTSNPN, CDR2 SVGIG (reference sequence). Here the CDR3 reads CAWSLGTGVQPQHF. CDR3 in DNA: TGTGCCTGGAGTTTAGGGACAGGGGTACAGCCCCAGCATTTT.

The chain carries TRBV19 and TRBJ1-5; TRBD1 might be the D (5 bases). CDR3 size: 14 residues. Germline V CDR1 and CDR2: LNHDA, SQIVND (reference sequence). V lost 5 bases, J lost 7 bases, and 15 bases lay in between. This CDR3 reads CASSPRGSEQPQHF. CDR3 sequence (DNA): TGTGCCAGTAGTCCCCGGGGGTCTGAGCAGCCCCAGCATTTT.

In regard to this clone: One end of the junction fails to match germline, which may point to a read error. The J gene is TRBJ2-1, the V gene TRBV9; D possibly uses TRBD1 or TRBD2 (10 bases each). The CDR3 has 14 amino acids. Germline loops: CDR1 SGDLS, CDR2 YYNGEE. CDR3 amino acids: CARSGGDRGDEQFF. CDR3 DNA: TGTGCCCGCAGCGGGGGGGACAGGGGTGATGAGCAGTTCTTC.

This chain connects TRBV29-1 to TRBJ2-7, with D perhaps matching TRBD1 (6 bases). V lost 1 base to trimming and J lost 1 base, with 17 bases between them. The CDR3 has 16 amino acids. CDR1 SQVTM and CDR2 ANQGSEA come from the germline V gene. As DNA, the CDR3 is TGCAGCGTTGAAGGAGCCACAGGGCGTGGATCCTACGAGCAGTACTTC. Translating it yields CSVEGATGRGSYEQYF.

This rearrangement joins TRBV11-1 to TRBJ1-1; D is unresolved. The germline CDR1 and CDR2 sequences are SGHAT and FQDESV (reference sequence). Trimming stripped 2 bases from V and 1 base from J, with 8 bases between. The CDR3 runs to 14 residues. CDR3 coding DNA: TGTGCCAGCAGCTTACAACAAACGAACACTGAAGCTTTCTTT. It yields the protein CASSLQQTNTEAFF.